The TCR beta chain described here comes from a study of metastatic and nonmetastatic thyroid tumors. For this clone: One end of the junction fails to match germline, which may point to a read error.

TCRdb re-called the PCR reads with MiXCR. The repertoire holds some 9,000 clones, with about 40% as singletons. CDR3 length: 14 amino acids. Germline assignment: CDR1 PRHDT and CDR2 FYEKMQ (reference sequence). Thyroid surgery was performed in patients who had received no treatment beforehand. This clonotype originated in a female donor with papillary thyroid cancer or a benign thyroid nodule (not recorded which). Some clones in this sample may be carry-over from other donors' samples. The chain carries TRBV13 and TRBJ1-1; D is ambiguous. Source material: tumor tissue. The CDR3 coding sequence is TGTGCCAGCAGCCTTCTGAGTATGAATACTGAAGCTTTCTTT. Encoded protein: CASSLLSMNTEAFF.